This T cell receptor beta chain appears in the sequencing data of a study of Graves' ophthalmopathy and Graves' hyperthyroidism. Study-level information: Researchers obtained peripheral blood at initial diagnosis, before any treatment had begun.

It was on clinical symptoms, serum thyroxine, TRAb, thyroid ultrasound and orbital computed tomography that diagnosis relied. The authors amplified TCR beta CDR3 regions, and they did so from RNA transcripts for repertoire sequencing. RT-PCR with HTBI primers came first, then second-round multiplex PCR. MiXCR, applied by TCRdb to the multiplex PCR reads, yields one record per CDR3 protein. The data show about 380,000 distinct CDR3 sequences, about 16% seen once. This clonotype was recorded a few times. An end of the junction differs from the germline gene, which may be a read error. The sequencing input was peripheral blood. This TCR was sampled from a woman aged 18-29 years with stable Graves' hyperthyroidism.

The CDR3 loop is CSVGGRESYGQYF. CDR3 DNA sequence: TGCAGCGTTGGGGGTCGGGAGTCCTACGGGCAGTACTTC. The chain has TRBV29-1 and TRBJ2-7; tentative D call: TRBD2 (6 bases). Germline-derived CDR1 and CDR2 are SQVTM and ANQGSEA. The CDR3 consists of 13 residues.